This T cell receptor beta chain was retrieved from a study of regulatory T cells in long-lasting Graves disease. The TCR beta library used iRepertoire HTBI primers with Arm-PCR amplification of CDR3. From the multiplex PCR reads, TCRdb called clonotypes with MiXCR, one entry per CDR3 protein. This table holds approximately 290,000 distinct CDR3 sequences, 22% found once. As concerns this clonotype: Its specificity is unknown.

Germline CDR1 and CDR2: SQVTM and ANQGSEA. Deletions cut 4 bases from V and 4 bases from J, with 11 bases between. The CDR3 is made up of 13 amino acids. Findings and limits, study-wide: Whereas 900 to 1,000 public clonotypes were shared by new patients, persistent patients shared more, at some 2,500.

Stated time point: persistent/refractory GD, antithyroid drugs over 5 years with positive TRAb. Researchers made the TCR library from RNA that was extracted from PBMCs. The clonotype comes from a female donor with Graves disease. The chain joins TRBV29-1 to TRBJ2-1; perhaps TRBD2 as D (5 bases). This specimen was peripheral blood mononuclear cells (PBMCs), taken when the disease was refractory, from a patient treated with antithyroid drugs. The chain's CDR3 is CSVGVAPYNEQFF. The CDR3 nucleotides are TGCAGCGTTGGGGTAGCGCCTTACAATGAGCAGTTCTTC.